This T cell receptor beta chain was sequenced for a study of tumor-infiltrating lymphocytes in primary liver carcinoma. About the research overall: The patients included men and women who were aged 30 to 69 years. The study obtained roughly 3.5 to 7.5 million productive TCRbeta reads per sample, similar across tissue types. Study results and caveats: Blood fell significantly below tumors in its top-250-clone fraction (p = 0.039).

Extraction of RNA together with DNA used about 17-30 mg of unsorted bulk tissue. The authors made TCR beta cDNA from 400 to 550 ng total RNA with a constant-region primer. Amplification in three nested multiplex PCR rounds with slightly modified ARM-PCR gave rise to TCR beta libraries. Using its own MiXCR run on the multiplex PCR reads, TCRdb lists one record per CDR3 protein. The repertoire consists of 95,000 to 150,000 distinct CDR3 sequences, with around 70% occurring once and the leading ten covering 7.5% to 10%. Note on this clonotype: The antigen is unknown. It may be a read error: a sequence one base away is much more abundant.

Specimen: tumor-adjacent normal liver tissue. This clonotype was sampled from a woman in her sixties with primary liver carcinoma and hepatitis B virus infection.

CDR3 loop: CASSSPSGGYRETQYF. The DNA of the CDR3 is TGTGCCAGCAGTTCCCCTAGCGGAGGGTACCGAGAGACCCAGTACTTC. The chain couples TRBV28 to TRBJ2-5; 7 bases fit TRBD2. Unmatched junction bases numbered 12, after V lost 4 bases and J lost 4 bases. CDR1 MDHEN and CDR2 SYDVKM come from the germline V gene. The CDR3 loop spans 16 amino acids.